This T cell receptor (beta chain) is from a study of blood T cells in healthy people across ages. Together with a sample-barcoded 5' primer, a J-beta primer mix was included in a second PCR lasting about 7 to 11 cycles. TCRdb recomputed calls from the 5' RACE reads with MiXCR, one row per CDR3 protein. This sample has some 780,000 distinct CDR3 sequences, with roughly 56% found just once. Germline V CDR1 and CDR2: MNHEY, SMNVEV (reference sequence). The CDR3 spans 14 residues. Trimming removed 5 bases at V and 7 bases at J, with 15 bases between. This sequence joins TRBV27 and TRBJ1-5; D is undetermined. The source material was blood. This sequence was found in a middle-aged man in good health. Written as DNA, the CDR3 is TGTGCCAGCAGTCACCGAAAGACCCTACAGCCCCAGCATTTT. This codes for CASSHRKTLQPQHF.